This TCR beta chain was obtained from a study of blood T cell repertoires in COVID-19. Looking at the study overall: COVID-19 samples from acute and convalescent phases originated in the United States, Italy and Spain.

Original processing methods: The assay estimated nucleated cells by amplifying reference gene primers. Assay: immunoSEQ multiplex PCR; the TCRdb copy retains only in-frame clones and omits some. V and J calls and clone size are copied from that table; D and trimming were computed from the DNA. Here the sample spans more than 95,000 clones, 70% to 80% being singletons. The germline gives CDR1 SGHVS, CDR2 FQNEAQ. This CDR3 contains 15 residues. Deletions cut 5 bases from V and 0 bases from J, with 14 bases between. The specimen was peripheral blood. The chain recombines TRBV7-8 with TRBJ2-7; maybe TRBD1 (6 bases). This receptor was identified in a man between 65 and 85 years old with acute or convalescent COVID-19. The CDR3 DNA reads TGTGCCAGCAGCAGCTACAGGGTTAGCTCCTACGAGCAGTACTTC. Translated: CASSSYRVSSYEQYF.